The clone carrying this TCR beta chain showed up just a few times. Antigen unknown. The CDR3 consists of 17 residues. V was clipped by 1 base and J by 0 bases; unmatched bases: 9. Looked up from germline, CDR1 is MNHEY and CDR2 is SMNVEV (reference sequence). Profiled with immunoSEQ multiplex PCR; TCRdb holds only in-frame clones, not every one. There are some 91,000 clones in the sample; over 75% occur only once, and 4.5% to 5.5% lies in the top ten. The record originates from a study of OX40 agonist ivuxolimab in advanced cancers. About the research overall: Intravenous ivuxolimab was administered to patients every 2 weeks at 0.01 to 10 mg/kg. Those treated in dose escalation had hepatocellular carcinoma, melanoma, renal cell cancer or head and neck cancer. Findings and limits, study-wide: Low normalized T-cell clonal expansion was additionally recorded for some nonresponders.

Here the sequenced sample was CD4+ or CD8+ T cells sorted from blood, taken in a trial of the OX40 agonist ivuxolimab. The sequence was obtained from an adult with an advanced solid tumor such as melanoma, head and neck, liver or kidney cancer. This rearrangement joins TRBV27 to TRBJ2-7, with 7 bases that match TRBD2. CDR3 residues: CASSLLSGVISSYEQYV. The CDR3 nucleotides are TGTGCCAGCAGTTTATTAAGCGGGGTTATCAGCTCCTACGAGCAGTACGTC.